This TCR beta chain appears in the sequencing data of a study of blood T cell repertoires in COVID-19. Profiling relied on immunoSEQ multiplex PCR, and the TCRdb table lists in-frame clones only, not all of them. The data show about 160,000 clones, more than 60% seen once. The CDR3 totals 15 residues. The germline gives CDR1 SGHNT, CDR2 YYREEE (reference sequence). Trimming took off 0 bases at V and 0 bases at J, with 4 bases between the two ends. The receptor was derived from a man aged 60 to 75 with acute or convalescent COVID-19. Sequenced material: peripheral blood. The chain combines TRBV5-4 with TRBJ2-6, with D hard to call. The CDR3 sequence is CASSLGASGANVLTF. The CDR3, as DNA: TGTGCCAGCAGCTTGGGAGCCTCTGGGGCCAACGTCCTGACTTTC. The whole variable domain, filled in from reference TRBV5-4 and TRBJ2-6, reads ETGVTQSPTHLIKTRGQQVTLRCSSQSGHNTVSWYQQALGQGPQFIFQYYREEENGRGNFPPRFSGLQFPNYSSELNVNALELDDSALYLCASSLGASGANVLTFGAGSRLTVL.